These T cell receptor beta chains were read from a single sample in a study of graft-versus-host responses after intestinal transplantation. Data came from immunoSEQ multiplex PCR; TCRdb stores just in-frame clones and leaves some out. The data hold tens of thousands of clones, with 89% observed a single time. The sample here was ileum tissue, taken less than 400 days after transplant. These receptors all stem from a human patient who received an intestinal transplant, so some T cells may come from the graft donor. The CDR3 runs from the conserved cysteine through the conserved F or W.

v_call cdr3_aa
TRBV28 CASRSPGTGFGNTIYF
TRBV4-1 CASSQDGAGADEQYF
TRBV6-5 CASSYSLTGESTEAFF
TRBV11-2 CASSLDRNSNQPQHF
TRBV10-3 CAIRGLAGRPFEQYF
TRBV29-1 CSVELRRGQGGELFF
TRBV10-2 CASSESGTGAYEQYF
TRBV6-4 CASSPHGGAGETQYF
TRBV6-6 CASSYSIGGDEQYF
TRBV5-1 CASHRGEGDTQYF
TRBV6-5 CASSSNQGAGGYTF
TRBV5-1 CASSLDLQGVGGYEQYF
TRBV5-6 CASSLSGSSYEQYF
TRBV28 CASSFIFDEPLTSGRTQETQYF
TRBV4-2 CASSQWDVNTDTQYF
TRBV7-9 CASSDGLAGVPRTDTQYF
TRBV6-5 CASSTSGTSKFF
TRBV6-6 CASSSPGMTEAFF
TRBV5-4 CASSLIGTSDEKLFF
TRBV2 CASSTKLGQFNQPQHF
TRBV11-1 CASSFSGGGPREQYF
TRBV2 CASSPSTDTQYF
TRBV9 CASSVAPTGLASTDTQYF
TRBV7-8 CASSLPSSATSRETQYF
TRBV18 CASSPMGQGNTEAFF
TRBV5-5 CASSLERDYGPNEQFF
TRBV2 CASSVFPGVDYEQYF
TRBV27 CASSLRGLYGYTF
TRBV4-1 CASSYNRDYPYEQYF
TRBV5-4 CASSLDGGAGSYTF
TRBV5-1 CASSLEASGSSLEQFF
TRBV4-2 CASSLFWDSSYEQYF
TRBV2 CASSEALAGGETQYF
TRBV6-5 CASSYSTGGYGYTF
TRBV27 CASSPPGSPLNTGELFF
TRBV6-5 CASSYSHNEQFF
TRBV29-1 CSGRQGGTGELFF